This TCR beta chain derives from a study of blood T cell repertoires in COVID-19. Study-wide background: Nucleic acid was either cDNA or gDNA, and it came from T cells, B-cell-depleted T cells, or PBMCs.

Here immunoSEQ multiplex PCR was the method, and the copy in TCRdb shows in-frame clones only, minus some. Among around 60,000 clones listed, around four fifths were seen once. Germline assignment: CDR1 SGHTA and CDR2 FQGNSA. The CDR3 sequence is 13 residues long. Trimming stripped 3 bases from V and 6 bases from J, with 11 bases between. In its sample, this clone was seen once. The receptor was isolated from a human donor in a cohort sampled during active COVID-19. The V gene is TRBV7-2, the J gene TRBJ1-2; perhaps TRBD1 as D (5 bases). The material sequenced was peripheral blood. The CDR3 coding sequence is TGTGCCAGCAGCTTTAGGGGAACGGATGGCTACACCTTC. Protein sequence: CASSFRGTDGYTF.